Listed below are T cell receptor beta chains from one sample, sequenced in a study of glioma-infiltrating T cells. TCRdb ran MiXCR on the multiplex PCR reads and lists one entry per CDR3 protein. The sample records 400,000 or so distinct CDR3 sequences, about 40% being singletons. The sequenced material came from glioma tissue, nonneoplastic brain tissue, or PBMCs (not recorded which). All receptors derive from a human donor with low-grade glioma or glioblastoma, undergoing nonglioma brain surgery, or in good health (not recorded which). CDR3s include the opening cysteine and the closing phenylalanine or tryptophan. A D gene is named only where the DNA matches it firmly. Clone size is not always given. Where it is, it says once, few, many or a class for expanded clones.

v_call	cdr3_length	clone_size	j_call	d_call	cdr3_aa	cdr3_nt
TRBV7-2	13	once	TRBJ2-5	NA	CASSSGLLETQYF	TGTGCCAGCAGCAGCGGACTTTTGGAGACCCAGTACTTC
TRBV20-1	12	many	TRBJ2-3	NA	CSASPRRDTQYF	TGCAGTGCTAGCCCCCGGAGGGATACGCAGTATTTT
TRBV10-3	14	NA	TRBJ2-3	TRBD1	CAISVTGSTDTQYF	TGTGCCATCAGTGTGACAGGGTCCACAGATACGCAGTATTTT
TRBV2	15	few	TRBJ2-1	TRBD2	CASHGNLAGAREQFF	TGTGCCAGCCACGGGAACTTAGCGGGAGCGAGGGAGCAGTTCTTC
TRBV20-1	13	many	TRBJ1-2	NA	CSARVEQGNGYTF	TGCAGTGCTAGAGTGGAACAGGGTAATGGCTACACCTTC
TRBV20-1	15	few	TRBJ2-3	NA	CSARDPRTAINTQYF	TGCAGTGCTAGAGACCCAAGGACAGCAATTAATACGCAGTATTTT
TRBV7-2	13	NA	TRBJ2-3	NA	CASSLRLGDTQYF	TGTGCCAGCAGCTTAAGGCTGGGAGATACGCAGTATTTT
TRBV2	15	NA	TRBJ2-3	NA	CASSLYAHSTDTQYF	TGTGCCAGCAGCCTCTATGCGCATAGCACAGATACGCAGTATTTT
TRBV6-2/TRBV6-3	14	many	TRBJ1-1	TRBD1	CASSLSQGPTEAFF	TGTGCCAGCAGTTTGTCACAGGGGCCCACTGAAGCTTTCTTT
TRBV5-7	13	NA	TRBJ2-7	NA	CASSLGVADEQYF	TGTGCCAGCAGCTTGGGGGTAGCGGACGAGCAGTACTTC
TRBV5-4	15	NA	TRBJ2-1	TRBD2	CASRPPAGVPNEQFF	TGTGCCAGCAGACCTCCAGCGGGAGTGCCCAATGAGCAGTTCTTC
TRBV2	14	NA	TRBJ2-5	NA	CASSMSRVPETQYF	TGTGCCAGCAGTATGAGCAGGGTCCCCGAGACCCAGTACTTC
TRBV6-5	15	many	TRBJ2-1	TRBD1	CASSYGAGGLNEQFF	TGTGCCAGCAGTTACGGGGCAGGGGGCTTGAATGAGCAGTTCTTC
TRBV20-1	18	few	TRBJ2-1	NA	CSASDEISGHFSYNEQFF	TGCAGTGCTAGCGATGAGATAAGCGGGCATTTCTCCTACAATGAGCAGTTCTTC
TRBV7-2	15	once	TRBJ2-7	NA	CASSPAGATLLLEYF	TGTGCCAGCAGCCCTGCAGGGGCTACTCTTCTCCTGGAGTACTTC
TRBV20-1	14	NA	TRBJ2-1	NA	CSATGTASYNEQFF	TGCAGTGCAACCGGGACCGCCTCCTACAATGAGCAGTTCTTC
TRBV11-2	18	NA	TRBJ2-1	TRBD2	CASSLEYREVRDYLEQFF	TGTGCCAGCAGCTTAGAGTATAGAGAAGTCCGGGACTACCTTGAGCAGTTCTTC
TRBV4-3	17	NA	TRBJ2-7	TRBD1	CASSHRTPGQRNYEQYF	TGCGCCAGCAGCCACCGAACCCCGGGACAGAGGAACTACGAGCAGTACTTC
TRBV2	13	few	TRBJ1-4	NA	CASKELGNEKLFF	TGTGCCAGCAAGGAACTTGGGAATGAAAAACTGTTTTTT
TRBV10-3	14	NA	TRBJ1-5	NA	CAISEVDSNQPQHF	TGTGCCATCAGTGAGGTTGACAGCAATCAGCCCCAGCATTTT
TRBV25-1	14	many	TRBJ2-7	TRBD2	CASGRRLAGAEQYF	TGTGCCAGCGGACGGAGGCTAGCGGGAGCCGAGCAGTACTTC
TRBV5-1	15	NA	TRBJ1-5	NA	CASSSGEGGWEPQHF	TGCGCCAGCAGCTCGGGGGAGGGGGGCTGGGAGCCCCAGCATTTT
TRBV7-9	13	many	TRBJ1-1	NA	CASSLASGTEAFF	TGTGCCAGCAGCTTAGCGTCAGGCACTGAAGCTTTCTTT
TRBV7-2	15	NA	TRBJ1-5	NA	CASSSGGPSNQPQHF	TGTGCCAGCAGCTCGGGGGGCCCTAGCAATCAGCCCCAGCATTTT
TRBV7-8	15	NA	TRBJ2-2	NA	CASSRGTGNTGELFF	TGTGCCAGCAGCCGTGGGACGGGGAACACCGGGGAGCTGTTTTTT
TRBV4-3	15	NA	TRBJ2-7	NA	CASSPRAYSSYEQYF	TGCGCCAGCAGCCCCCGGGCCTATAGCTCCTACGAGCAGTACTTC
TRBV4-3	16	NA	TRBJ2-1	TRBD2	CASSQESSGTYNEQFF	TGCGCCAGCAGCCAAGAGTCTAGCGGGACGTACAATGAGCAGTTCTTC
TRBV3-1	15	few	TRBJ1-2	NA	CASSPTAAGSYGYTF	TGTGCCAGCAGCCCGACAGCGGCCGGATCCTATGGCTACACCTTC
TRBV7-2	15	NA	TRBJ2-7	TRBD2	CASRASGRNYNEQYF	TGTGCCAGCAGGGCTAGCGGGAGAAACTACAACGAGCAGTACTTC
TRBV18	18	few	TRBJ2-7	TRBD2	CASSPPLRISGRRYEQYF	TGTGCCAGCTCACCACCTCTGAGGATCAGCGGGAGGCGATACGAGCAGTACTTC
TRBV7-9	15	few	TRBJ1-3	NA	CASSPMGGSGNTIYF	TGTGCCAGCAGCCCCATGGGCGGCTCTGGAAACACCATATATTTT
TRBV10-3	14	few	TRBJ2-1	TRBD2	CAIRLAGGGNEQFF	TGTGCCATCAGACTAGCGGGGGGGGGAAATGAGCAGTTCTTC
TRBV6-2/TRBV6-3	15	many	TRBJ2-3	NA	CASTTLDDSTDTQYF	TGTGCCAGCACGACTTTGGACGACAGCACAGATACGCAGTATTTT
TRBV27	16	NA	TRBJ2-4	TRBD2	CASSSRLAGGDDIQYF	TGTGCCAGCAGTTCCAGACTAGCGGGAGGTGACGACATTCAGTACTTC
TRBV15	16	many	TRBJ2-7	TRBD2	CATSRDGSGGDYEQYF	TGTGCCACCAGCAGAGATGGATCGGGAGGCGACTACGAGCAGTACTTC
TRBV7-2	14	NA	TRBJ2-2	NA	CASSEDRWAGELFF	TGTGCCAGCAGCGAAGACCGGTGGGCCGGAGAGCTGTTTTTT
TRBV4-2	13	NA	TRBJ1-1	NA	CASSQEMNTEAFF	TGTGCCAGCAGCCAGGAGATGAACACTGAAGCTTTCTTT
TRBV4-1	16	few	TRBJ2-1	TRBD1	CASSQEGTGVSNEQFF	TGCGCCAGCAGCCAAGAAGGGACAGGGGTTTCGAATGAGCAGTTCTTC
TRBV28	15	many	TRBJ2-3	NA	CASTPRSGSTDTQYF	TGTGCCAGCACCCCCAGAAGCGGGAGCACAGATACGCAGTATTTT
TRBV2	13	NA	TRBJ2-7	NA	CASSDGQNYEQYF	TGTGCCAGCAGTGACGGACAGAACTACGAGCAGTACTTC
TRBV28	15	NA	TRBJ1-2	TRBD1	CASKNLDRTPYGYTF	TGTGCCAGCAAAAACTTGGACAGGACACCGTATGGCTACACCTTC
TRBV18	15	few	TRBJ1-2	NA	CASSLGPTFNYGYTF	TGTGCCAGCTCGCTAGGACCTACCTTCAACTATGGCTACACCTTC
TRBV2	14	NA	TRBJ2-7	NA	CASSEAMRPYEQYF	TGTGCCAGCAGTGAAGCGATGAGGCCCTACGAGCAGTACTTC
TRBV2	14	NA	TRBJ1-6	NA	CASVQEPYNSPLHF	TGTGCCAGCGTACAGGAGCCGTATAATTCACCCCTCCACTTT
TRBV6-7	12	few	TRBJ2-2	NA	CASSWQPGELFF	TGTGCCAGCAGTTGGCAGCCTGGGGAGCTGTTTTTT